This T cell receptor (beta chain) appears in the sequencing data of a study of blood T cell repertoires in COVID-19. Study-level background: The origin of the acute and convalescent COVID-19 samples was the United States, Italy and Spain.

The assay was immunoSEQ multiplex PCR, and TCRdb's table has in-frame clones only and misses some. The sample contains 90,000 to 120,000 clones, 88% of which appear only once. Germline V gene lookup returns CDR1 SNHLY and CDR2 FYNNEI. The CDR3 has 15 residues. About this clone: The junction departs from the called germline gene at one end, perhaps through a read error.

The clonotype originates from a human donor in a cohort sampled during active COVID-19. The sequencing sample was made of peripheral blood. The chain uses TRBV2 and TRBJ1-1, with D tentatively TRBD1 (5 bases). The DNA for the CDR3 is TGTGCCAGCAGTGAAGCGCTTTCAGGGAACGCTGAAGCTTTCTTT. This gives the protein CASSEALSGNAEAFF.